A selection of T cell receptor beta chains follows, all from one sample in a study of response to subunit inactivated influenza vaccine. From the RT-PCR reads, TCRdb called clonotypes with MiXCR, one entry per CDR3 protein. The sample holds some 640,000 distinct CDR3 sequences, about 15% seen once. The input for sequencing was PBMCs from blood, taken 14 days before vaccination. The receptors originated from a man aged 50-59 years who received an inactivated influenza vaccine. The CDR3 runs from the conserved cysteine through the conserved F or W.

j_call v_call cdr3_aa
TRBJ2-1 TRBV12-3/TRBV12-4 CASSFSGFSYNEQFF
TRBJ2-7 TRBV6-1 CASIRDNSYEQYF
TRBJ2-5 TRBV18 CASSPRAGTEETQYF
TRBJ2-3 TRBV12-3/TRBV12-4 CASSSRQGTQYF
TRBJ2-1 TRBV7-2 CASRRTSGTYEQFF
TRBJ2-1 TRBV20-1 CSARGTRGTYNEQFF
TRBJ2-3 TRBV10-2 CASSERTSSGIRRPDTQYF
TRBJ1-3 TRBV12-3/TRBV12-4 CASSRLSSSGNTIYF
TRBJ2-1 TRBV14 CASSPGVRSYNEQFF
TRBJ2-7 TRBV5-1 CASSLTTGLAGGPVEQYF
TRBJ1-2 TRBV20-1 CSRTEGGVNYGYTF
TRBJ1-2 TRBV20-1 CSSGDGYTF
TRBJ1-4 TRBV18 CASSPGRENEKLFF
TRBJ2-2 TRBV28 CASSPVGLAGTTGELFF
TRBJ2-1 TRBV25-1 CASSDIRDAINEQFF
TRBJ2-6 TRBV6-5 CASSYTSSGANVLTF
TRBJ2-1 TRBV24-1 CATSDHRVLAGGYNEQFF
TRBJ2-5 TRBV11-2 CASSLRRGGVLGSETQYF
TRBJ2-7 TRBV4-3 CASSQDQAYGRQYF
TRBJ2-2 TRBV27 CATWAGRDTGELFF
TRBJ1-4 TRBV11-3 CASSHYATVRGEKLFF
TRBJ2-5 TRBV20-1 CSATGQGAGETQYF
TRBJ2-7 TRBV5-6 CASSLANRDPSYEQYF
TRBJ1-1 TRBV19 CASSIEPPPRTEAFF
TRBJ2-5 TRBV12-3/TRBV12-4 CASSSGLAANQYF
TRBJ2-4 TRBV7-2 CASSAPLAGAGIQYF
TRBJ2-7 TRBV19 CASSAHAVGGEQYF
TRBJ1-1 TRBV28 CASSLGTPKAEAFF
TRBJ2-5 TRBV7-6 CASSLGPSRETQYF
TRBJ2-7 TRBV27 CASSLGPLGTYEQYF
TRBJ2-1 TRBV6-2/TRBV6-3 CASGIGNEQFF
TRBJ1-5 TRBV6-2/TRBV6-3 CASSSRSTQPQHF
TRBJ2-1 TRBV20-1 CSARDPRGSHNEQFF
TRBJ1-5 TRBV7-2 CASSRADRNQPQHF
TRBJ2-3 TRBV5-1 CASTGDGHTDTQYF
TRBJ2-7 TRBV5-5 CASSLLLDSLEQYF